In this sample, the clone carrying this T cell receptor (beta chain) turned up a few times. Its antigen is currently unknown. These data come from a study of beta chain features in type 1 diabetes. Across the whole study: There were some 110 million sorted cells examined across all samples.

Using CD45RO/CCR7/CD25/CD127/CD95/CD27, CD4+ naive, central memory, regulatory and stem cell-like memory cells were sorted. Trimming shortened V by 5 bases and J by 2 bases, and 16 bases separated the two germline ends. This CDR3 region has 15 residues. CDR1 MDHEN and CDR2 SYDVKM come from the germline V gene. Study findings and constraints: For Type 1 diabetes patients, all four CD4+ subsets carried TCRB CDR3s that were moderately but significantly shorter. Cells with high TCR expression could be over-represented when cDNA is sequenced.

The investigators reverse transcribed all of the isolated RNA, so they sequenced expressed TCRB transcripts. Approximately 3.6 million reads per sample were averaged for naive, central memory and regulatory samples. Libraries were prepared by immunoSEQ multiplex PCR; TCRdb keeps only in-frame clonotypes and omits some of them. The table records 250,000 to 350,000 clones, approximately 16% of them present only once. This rearrangement joins TRBV28 to TRBJ2-7; the D gene is possibly TRBD1 (6 bases). This TCR was recovered from a man between 18 and 29 years old with type 1 diabetes. Sequencing input: naive CD4+ T cells from blood. In DNA form, the CDR3 reads TGTGCCAGCAGTCCCCGGACAGTCGCAACCTACGAGCAGTACTTC. Residues: CASSPRTVATYEQYF.